This T cell receptor (beta chain) was sequenced during a study of somatic mutations in cytotoxic T cells in rheumatoid arthritis. V shed 7 bases and J 6 bases; nucleotides not matched to a gene: 8. This CDR3 region has 14 residues. Germline values: CDR1 GTSNPN, CDR2 SVGIG (reference sequence). In the original processing: The authors compared patient CD8+ clones larger than 1% against published virus-specific TCRB sequences. Only a few of these clones matched. The assay was immunoSEQ multiplex PCR, and TCRdb's table has in-frame clones only and misses some. The V and J calls and clone size are taken from that table; D and trimming were inferred from the DNA. The sample shows approximately 10,000 clones, roughly four fifths of them seen only once. To note about this clone: Its antigen is still unknown.

Study outcomes and limitations: Healthy controls did not share the age-linked increase in CD8+ clonality seen in rheumatoid arthritis patients.

This chain uses TRBV30 with TRBJ2-1; 11 positions agree with TRBD1. The TCR originated in a woman aged 60 to 75 with rheumatoid arthritis. Sample: CD8+ T cells sorted from blood. The CDR3 coding sequence is TGTGCCTCAGACGGGACAGGGGGAACCAATGAGCAGTTCTTC. Translated, it gives CASDGTGGTNEQFF. Drawing the rest from reference TRBV30 and TRBJ2-1, the complete variable domain is SQTIHQWPATLVQPVGSPLSLECTVEGTSNPNLYWYRQAAGRGLQLLFYSVGIGQISSEVPQNLSASRPQDRQFILSSKKLLLSDSGFYLCASDGTGGTNEQFFGPGTRLTVL.